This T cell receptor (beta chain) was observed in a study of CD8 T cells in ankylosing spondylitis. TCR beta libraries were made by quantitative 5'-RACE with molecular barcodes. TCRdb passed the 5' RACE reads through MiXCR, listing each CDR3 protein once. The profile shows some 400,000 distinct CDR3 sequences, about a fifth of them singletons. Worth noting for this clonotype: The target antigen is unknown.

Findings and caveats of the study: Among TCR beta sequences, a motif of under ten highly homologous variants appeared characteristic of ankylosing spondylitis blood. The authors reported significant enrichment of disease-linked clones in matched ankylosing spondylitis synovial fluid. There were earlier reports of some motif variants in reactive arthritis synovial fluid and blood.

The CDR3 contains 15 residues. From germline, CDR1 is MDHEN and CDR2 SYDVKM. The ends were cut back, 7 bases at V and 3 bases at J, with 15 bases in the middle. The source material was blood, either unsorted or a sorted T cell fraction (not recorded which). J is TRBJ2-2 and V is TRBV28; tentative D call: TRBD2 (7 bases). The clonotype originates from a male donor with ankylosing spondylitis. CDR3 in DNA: TGTGCCAGCAACTGGGGGGGGGCCGACACCGGGGAGCTGTTTTTT. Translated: CASNWGGADTGELFF.